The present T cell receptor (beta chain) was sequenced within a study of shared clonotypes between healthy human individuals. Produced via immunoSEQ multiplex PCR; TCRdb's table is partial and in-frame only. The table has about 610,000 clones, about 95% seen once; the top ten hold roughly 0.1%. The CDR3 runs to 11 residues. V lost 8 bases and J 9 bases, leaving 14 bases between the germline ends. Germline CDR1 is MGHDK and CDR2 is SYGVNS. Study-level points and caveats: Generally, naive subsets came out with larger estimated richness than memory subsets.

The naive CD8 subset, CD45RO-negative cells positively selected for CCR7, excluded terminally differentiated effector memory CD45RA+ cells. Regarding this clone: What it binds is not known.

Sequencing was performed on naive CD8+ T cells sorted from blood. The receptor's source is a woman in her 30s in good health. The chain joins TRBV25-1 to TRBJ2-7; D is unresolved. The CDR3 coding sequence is TGTGCCAGCGGCCCCGATTCGGGGCAGTACTTC. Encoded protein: CASGPDSGQYF.